The 8 T cell receptor beta chains given below trace back to one sample, sequenced in a study of regulatory T cells in long-lasting Graves disease. The time point was: newly diagnosed GD, antithyroid drugs for less than 3 months. RNA from PBMCs was the source of the TCR library. For TCR beta, libraries came from iRepertoire HTBI primers and Arm-PCR of CDR3 regions. TCRdb re-called the multiplex PCR reads with MiXCR, one entry per CDR3 protein. The sample lists 400,000 to 500,000 distinct CDR3 sequences, 12% to 15% seen once, with approximately 17% in the top ten. The same sample was also used in a study of T cells in Graves' hyperthyroidism and ophthalmopathy.

The sample consisted of peripheral blood mononuclear cells (PBMCs), taken at new diagnosis, from a patient treated with antithyroid drugs. These receptors were taken from a woman between 45 and 65 years old with Graves disease.

This chain links TRBV7-9 with TRBJ2-1; D possibly corresponds to TRBD1 (5 bases). The V end was cut by 0 bases, the J end by 8 bases, with 11 bases between. The CDR3 contains 14 residues. Germline CDR1 is SEHNR and CDR2 is FQNEAQ (reference sequence). CDR3 nucleotides: TGTGCCAGCAGCTTAGCGCAGGGAACGGATGAGCAGTTCTTC. Translated: CASSLAQGTDEQFF.

This chain links TRBV19 with TRBJ2-3; D unclear. Between the trimmed V and J ends, which lost 1 base and 0 bases, there was a span of 8 bases. The length of the CDR3 is 15 residues. CDR1 and CDR2 from the germline V gene are LNHDA and SQIVND (reference sequence). This CDR3 reads CASSIASDSTDTQYF. Written as DNA, the CDR3 is TGTGCCAGTAGTATAGCCTCGGACAGCACAGATACGCAGTATTTT.

This clonotype was counted at least ten times. This rearrangement joins TRBV6-1 to TRBJ2-7; TRBD1 agrees at 7 bases. Germline trimming cut 8 bases from V and 0 bases from J; bases unmatched to any gene: 16. CDR1 is MNHNS and CDR2 is SASEGT in the germline V gene. The CDR3 is 17 amino acids. Here the CDR3 DNA reads TGTGCCAGCCGAGAGGCCGGCGACAGGGTTTCCTCCTACGAGCAGTACTTC. Encoded protein: CASREAGDRVSSYEQYF.

In its sample, this clonotype was seen many times. The V gene is TRBV27, the J gene TRBJ2-7; a weak D match, TRBD2 (6 bases). The CDR3 runs 15 residues. V was pared by 5 bases and J by 2 bases, with 16 bases between. Germline V gives CDR1 MNHEY, CDR2 SMNVEV (reference sequence). CDR3 protein: CASSPRRGTTYEQYF. CDR3 nucleotide sequence: TGTGCCAGCAGTCCCCGCCGCGGGACGACCTACGAGCAGTACTTC.

As DNA, the CDR3 is TGTGCCAGTAGTTGGCGGGACAGGGTAATTCCTACTGAAGCTTTCTTT. As protein: CASSWRDRVIPTEAFF. This sequence joins TRBV19 and TRBJ1-1; 9 bases map to TRBD1. Germline V gene lookup returns CDR1 LNHDA and CDR2 SQIVND (reference sequence). This CDR3 has 16 amino acids. Trimming removed 5 bases from V and 5 bases from J; junction bases left unmatched: 12.

This rearrangement joins TRBV10-3 to TRBJ1-1, with no clear D. The CDR3 runs to 15 residues. Between the trimmed V and J ends, which lost 4 bases and 0 bases, there was a span of 12 bases. CDR1 and CDR2 from the germline V gene are ENHRY and SYGVKD. CDR3 in amino acids: CAISVEGSVNTEAFF. As DNA, the CDR3 is TGTGCCATCAGTGTTGAGGGATCAGTGAACACTGAAGCTTTCTTT.

This clonotype was counted a few times. The J gene is TRBJ2-2, the V gene TRBV18, with TRBD2 matching over 11 bases. V lost 6 bases to trimming and J lost 0 bases; unmatched junction nucleotides: 3. CDR1 and CDR2 from the germline V gene are KGHSH and LQKENI. The CDR3 sequence is 16 residues long. The CDR3 spells CASSRTSGPNTGELFF. The CDR3 DNA reads TGTGCCAGCTCGAGGACTAGCGGGCCGAACACCGGGGAGCTGTTTTTT.

V gene TRBV19 combines with J gene TRBJ2-4, with a weak D call TRBD1 (5 bases). With 6 bases removed from V and 0 bases from J, the gap between germline ends came to 18 bases. The CDR3 consists of 17 residues. The germline V gene has CDR1 LNHDA and CDR2 SQIVND (reference sequence). CDR3 amino acids: CASRSRQSVVAKNIQYF. Here the CDR3 DNA reads TGTGCCAGTAGATCGCGACAGTCTGTGGTAGCCAAAAACATTCAGTACTTC.